Listed below are T cell receptor beta chains from one sample, sequenced in a study of T cell responses to AZD1222 COVID-19 vaccine. Some clones are missing from TCRdb's copy, which holds only in-frame ones; the method was immunoSEQ multiplex PCR. The data hold roughly 120,000 clones, with more than 90% observed a single time. Specimen: peripheral blood, collected 28 days after the second AZD1222 dose. These receptors all stem from an adult who received the AZD1222 COVID-19 vaccine. Both conserved end residues are trimmed from each CDR3. Each record gives: V gene, J gene, CDR3 length, CDR3 protein.

TRBV5-1,TRBJ2-5,11,ASSLRVSETQY
TRBV7-9,TRBJ1-1,11,ASSSMDRTEAF
TRBV27,TRBJ1-2,12,ASSFRLSHYGYT
TRBV6-6,TRBJ2-2,12,ASRQGAGTGELF
TRBV7-2,TRBJ1-3,13,ASSWDRFSGNTIY
TRBV7-3,TRBJ2-1,10,ASSLYGQGQF
TRBV7-9,TRBJ2-2,14,ASSQVGGQGTGELF
TRBV2,TRBJ1-3,10,ARKGVGNTIY
TRBV30,TRBJ2-2,12,AWSRLTNTGELF
TRBV7-3,TRBJ1-3,13,ASSLEGGSGNTIY
TRBV18,TRBJ1-5,13,ASSPSGQNNQPQH
TRBV28,TRBJ1-4,12,ASSSNRLNEKLF
TRBV19,TRBJ1-5,13,ASTWDRNSNQPQH
TRBV9,TRBJ2-3,13,ASSPRGGGADTQY
TRBV18,TRBJ2-3,14,ASSRQQGAMSDTQY
TRBV5-4,TRBJ2-7,14,ASSLDWDRSSYEQY
TRBV7-8,TRBJ2-1,10,ASSRVRSLLF
TRBV7-9,TRBJ2-2,15,ASSPRPGRENTGELF
TRBV11-2,TRBJ1-2,13,ASSSWDTTNYGYT
TRBV2,TRBJ1-2,11,ASSTDRSYGYT
TRBV19,TRBJ2-2,13,ASSMTGANTGELF
TRBV7-3,TRBJ1-6,12,ASSVRGGNSPLH
TRBV6-2/TRBV6-3,TRBJ2-7,14,ASSTPTGPLYYEQY
TRBV19,TRBJ1-5,13,ASSIAGVGNQPQH
TRBV5-1,TRBJ1-2,13,ASSLAGAEYYGYT
TRBV18,TRBJ1-1,12,ASSPTAGNTEAF
TRBV2,TRBJ2-5,8,ASAQETQY
TRBV6-5,TRBJ2-7,11,ASSKIPFSEQY
TRBV5-1,TRBJ2-6,14,ASSLTTASGANVLT
TRBV7-9,TRBJ2-3,14,ASSLRGQGSTDTQY